The clone carrying this TCR beta chain was observed once. Germline CDR1 reads LGHNT; CDR2 reads FRNRAP. Trimming shortened V by 7 bases and J by 7 bases, and 11 bases separated the two germline ends. The CDR3 covers 12 residues. The source of the sample is a study of cytomegalovirus exposure and HLA in healthy donors. With 60 Vbeta and 13 Jbeta primers, the PCR was carried out. Measured with immunoSEQ multiplex PCR; TCRdb has only the in-frame clones, and not every one. Among fewer than 200,000 clones listed, about 82% were seen once. The rearrangement links TRBV12-5 to TRBJ2-1; D is undetermined. This TCR was sampled from a woman aged 18-30 years in good health and CMV-seronegative. Source material: PBMCs. CDR3 residues: CASEVTENEQFF. CDR3 in DNA: TGTGCTAGTGAAGTCACAGAGAATGAGCAGTTCTTC.